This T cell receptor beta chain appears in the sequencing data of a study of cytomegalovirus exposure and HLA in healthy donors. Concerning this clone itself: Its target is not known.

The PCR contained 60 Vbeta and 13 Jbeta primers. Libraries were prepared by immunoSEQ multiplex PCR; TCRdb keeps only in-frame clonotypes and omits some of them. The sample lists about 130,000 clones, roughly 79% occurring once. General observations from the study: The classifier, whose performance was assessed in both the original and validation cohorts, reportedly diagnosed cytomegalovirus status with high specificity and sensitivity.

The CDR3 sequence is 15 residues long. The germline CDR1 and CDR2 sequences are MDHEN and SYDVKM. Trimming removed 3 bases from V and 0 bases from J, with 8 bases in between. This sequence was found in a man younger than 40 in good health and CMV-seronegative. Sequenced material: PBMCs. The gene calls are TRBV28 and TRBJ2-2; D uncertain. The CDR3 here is CASSFEASNTGELFF. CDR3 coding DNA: TGTGCCAGCAGTTTCGAAGCGTCGAACACCGGGGAGCTGTTTTTT. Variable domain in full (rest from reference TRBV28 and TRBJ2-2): DVKVTQSSRYLVKRTGEKVFLECVQDMDHENMFWYRQDPGLGLRLIYFSYDVKMKEKGDIPEGYSVSREKKERFSLILESASTNQTSMYLCASSFEASNTGELFFGEGSRLTVL.